The clone carrying this T cell receptor beta chain was seen a handful of times. At one end the junction does not follow the germline gene, possibly because of a read error. Assay used: immunoSEQ multiplex PCR; TCRdb lists only in-frame clones, some missing. The sample shows hundreds of thousands of clones, 80% of them seen only once. The sample is drawn from a study of blood T cell repertoires in COVID-19. Participant age was roughly 18 to 89 years, and participants resided in 20 to 30 US areas. The sample consisted of PBMCs or T cells enriched from blood (not recorded which). The receptor comes from a man under 40 with acute COVID-19.

The CDR3 nucleotides are TGTGCCAGCAGCTTGGAGACGGAATTCTATGCCTACACCTTC. It codes for CASSLETEFYAYTF. This sequence joins TRBV7-9 and TRBJ1-2, with D unresolved. The CDR3 is 14 amino acids. Germline-derived CDR1 and CDR2 are SEHNR and FQNEAQ (reference sequence).